The 4 T cell receptor beta chains below come from one sample, sequenced in a study of cytomegalovirus exposure and HLA in healthy donors. Both 60 Vbeta primers and 13 Jbeta primers went into the PCR. The data were produced by immunoSEQ multiplex PCR, yet TCRdb's version contains in-frame clones alone and is incomplete. The sample yields approximately 100,000 clones, 75% to 85% seen once. Sequencing input: PBMCs. All receptors come from a woman younger than 35 in good health and CMV-seronegative.

Concerning this clone: The junction and the germline gene differ at one end; a read error may be behind it. The genes are TRBV7-4 and TRBJ1-5; D is possibly TRBD1 (6 bases). The CDR3 extends over 18 amino acids. The germline gives CDR1 SGHVT, CDR2 SQSDAQ. This chain's CDR3 is CSSSLIRGIWDSNQPQHF. DNA for the CDR3: TGTTCCAGCAGCCTAATCAGGGGAATATGGGATAGCAATCAGCCCCAGCATTTT.

The table lists this clone with a few counts. This sequence joins TRBV6-1 and TRBJ2-7; D perhaps matches TRBD2 (6 bases). Per the germline V gene, CDR1 is MNHNS and CDR2 is SASEGT. This CDR3 has 16 residues. V lost 2 bases to trimming and J lost 0 bases, with 14 bases between them. This CDR3 is CASSEWRGIFSYEQYF. As DNA, the CDR3 is TGTGCCAGCAGTGAATGGAGGGGCATTTTCTCCTACGAGCAGTACTTC.

The chain carries TRBV5-6 and TRBJ1-6; TRBD1 matches 8 bases. With V trimmed by 0 bases and J by 5 bases, 1 base remained unmatched. The CDR3 is 15 residues long. Germline V CDR1 and CDR2: SGHDT, YYEEEE. CDR3 nucleotide sequence: TGTGCCAGCAGCTTGGCGGACAGGGATAATTCACCCCTCCACTTT. Amino acids: CASSLADRDNSPLHF.

The count of this clone is one. An end of the junction differs from the germline gene, which may be a read error. The chain is built from TRBV29-1 and TRBJ1-1; the D gene is possibly TRBD1 (5 bases). Germline loops: CDR1 SQVTM, CDR2 ANQGSEA. The CDR3 extends over 13 amino acids. CDR3 protein: CSVEQGKNAEAFF. CDR3 nucleotide sequence: TGCAGCGTTGAACAGGGCAAGAACGCTGAAGCTTTCTTT.